This entry lists 18 T cell receptor beta chains sequenced from one sample in a study of glioma-infiltrating T cells after dendritic cell vaccination. Some clones are missing from TCRdb's copy, which holds only in-frame ones; the method was immunoSEQ multiplex PCR. The sample holds 40,000 to 60,000 clones, less than 90% seen once. The material sequenced was blood, taken before dendritic cell vaccination. Every receptor here comes from a human donor with glioblastoma.

J is TRBJ2-1 and V is TRBV29-1; tentatively, D is TRBD1 (6 bases). Germline V CDR1 and CDR2: SQVTM, ANQGSEA. The CDR3 contains 15 residues. V was clipped by 0 bases and J by 6 bases, with 15 bases between them. The CDR3 is CSVEDRAGDINEQFF. The CDR3 nucleotides read TGCAGCGTTGAAGATCGGGCAGGGGATATCAATGAGCAGTTCTTC.

CDR3 sequence reads: CASNRQGTVTGANVLTF. The CDR3 region has the DNA TGTGCCAGCAACCGACAGGGAACCGTGACTGGGGCCAACGTCCTGACTTTC. This chain uses TRBV21-1 with TRBJ2-6; the table's TRBD1 call for D was not verified on the DNA. TRBV21-1 is listed as a pseudogene. This CDR3 is built from 17 residues.

This rearrangement joins TRBV15 to TRBJ2-1; 12 nucleotides match TRBD2. Germline V gene sequence: CDR1 LNHNV, CDR2 YYDKDF (reference sequence). V gave up 7 bases and J gave up 4 bases; unmatched junction bases: 2. The CDR3 extends over 14 amino acids. The CDR3 spells CATTLAGGYNEQFF. The CDR3 nucleotides are TGTGCCACCACTCTAGCGGGAGGGTACAATGAGCAGTTCTTC.

This chain links TRBV4-1 with TRBJ1-4; D might be TRBD1 (5 bases). The CDR3 runs to 16 residues. Germline lookup yields CDR1 MGHRA and CDR2 YSYEKL. V lost 0 bases to trimming and J lost 12 bases, with 20 bases between them. CDR3 bases: TGCGCCAGCAGCCAAGAAGGAGGGACCCTTGTAAGAGAACTGTTTTTT. This codes for CASSQEGGTLVRELFF.

The V call is TRBV21-1, the J call TRBJ2-7; the table's D call, TRBD1, was not checked against the DNA. TRBV21-1 is described as a pseudogene. This CDR3 is 14 amino acids long. CDR3 bases: TGTGCCAGCAGCACGGGACAGGGGCCCTACGAGCAGTACTTC. Protein product: CASSTGQGPYEQYF.

The V and J genes are TRBV5-1 and TRBJ1-2; 8 nucleotides match TRBD1. The germline V gene has CDR1 SGHRS and CDR2 YFSETQ. This CDR3 comprises 16 residues. The junction had 11 bases not matched to a gene; V was cut back by 4 bases and J by 3 bases. CDR3 sequence: CASSLSPGQGDYGYTF. CDR3 bases: TGCGCCAGCAGCCTATCGCCTGGACAGGGTGACTATGGCTACACCTTC.

This clone was seen more than once but under ten times. This chain links TRBV19 with TRBJ1-1; no reliable D call. The CDR3 length is 14 residues. Trimming cost V 7 bases and J 5 bases, with 17 bases left between them. The germline V gene encodes CDR1 LNHDA and CDR2 SQIVND (reference sequence). The CDR3 coding sequence is TGTGCCAGTAACCCTGGGCGGGGAAGGACTGAAGCTTTCTTT. Amino acid sequence: CASNPGRGRTEAFF.

The V gene is TRBV5-1, the J gene TRBJ2-7; 7 positions agree with TRBD1. Germline CDR1 is SGHRS and CDR2 is YFSETQ. This CDR3 contains 13 residues. The V and J ends lost 5 bases and 2 bases, in that order; junction bases with no gene match: 4. In DNA, the CDR3 is TGCGCCAGCAGTATTGACAGGGCCTACGAGCAGTACTTC. Translated: CASSIDRAYEQYF.

The CDR3 loop is CASSLGGTGIYEQYF. CDR3 DNA sequence: TGCGCCAGCAGCTTGGGTGGGACAGGGATCTATGAGCAGTACTTC. This chain connects TRBV5-1 to TRBJ2-7, with 9 bases lining up with TRBD1. J was trimmed by 7 bases and V by 0 bases; bases with no gene match: 8. The CDR3 loop spans 15 amino acids. Germline CDR1 is SGHRS and CDR2 is YFSETQ.

This clone came up once. CDR3 amino acids: CASSWGGRSNEQYF. CDR3 nucleotide sequence: TGTGCCAGCAGCTGGGGCGGGAGAAGCAACGAGCAGTACTTC. The chain recombines TRBV7-2 with TRBJ2-7; 7 bases align to TRBD2. The CDR3 has 14 residues. CDR1 is SGHTA, CDR2 FQGNSA, per germline. V gave up 4 bases and J gave up 5 bases; unmatched junction bases: 8.

The chain employs TRBV7-9 and TRBJ1-2; 8 bases fit TRBD1. V shed 3 bases and J 5 bases; nucleotides not matched to a gene: 11. In germline, CDR1 is SEHNR, CDR2 FQNEAQ (reference sequence). This CDR3 is built from 16 residues. The CDR3: CASSLGQATYSYGYTF. The CDR3 coding sequence is TGTGCCAGCAGCTTGGGACAGGCCACCTACTCTTATGGCTACACCTTC.

Regarding this clone: The junction departs from germline at one end; a sequencing error may be responsible. The gene calls are TRBV27 and TRBJ1-6, with D maybe TRBD1 (6 bases). Germline V lookup: CDR1 MNHEY, CDR2 SMNVEV (reference sequence). The CDR3 totals 13 residues. DNA of the CDR3: TGTGCCAGCAGGACCAGGGACAATTCCCCCCTCCACTTT. Translation: CASRTRDNSPLHF.

In its sample, this clone was seen once. The chain has TRBV7-6 and TRBJ1-1; the match to TRBD1 covers 7 bases. J gave up 4 bases and V 1 base, and 3 bases lay outside the gene matches. The CDR3 sequence is 14 residues long. Germline values: CDR1 SGHVS, CDR2 FNYEAQ. CDR3 DNA sequence: TGTGCCAGCAGCTTAGGACAGGGCCTCACTGAAGCTTTCTTT. It encodes CASSLGQGLTEAFF.

V is TRBV9 and J is TRBJ1-3; no clear D. There are 13 residues in the CDR3. The V and J ends lost 4 bases and 9 bases respectively, with 14 bases between them. CDR1 is SGDLS and CDR2 is YYNGEE in the germline V gene. The CDR3 DNA follows: TGTGCCAGCAGCCCCGAGGTGGGAGGCACCATATATTTT. This encodes CASSPEVGGTIYF.

The CDR3 sequence is CASPLRTGALANYGYTF. The CDR3 DNA is TGTGCCAGCCCCTTGAGAACAGGGGCCTTAGCTAACTATGGCTACACCTTC. V is TRBV27 and J is TRBJ1-2; 7 nucleotides line up with TRBD1. The CDR3 runs to 17 residues. J gave up 0 bases and V 8 bases, and 15 bases lay outside the gene matches. The germline gives CDR1 MNHEY, CDR2 SMNVEV (reference sequence).

With respect to this clone: At the DNA level, this CDR3 is encoded by other sequences in the same sample as well. This chain joins TRBV5-1 and TRBJ2-7, with D tentatively TRBD2 (6 bases). The V and J ends lost 4 bases and 2 bases respectively, with 16 bases between them. The CDR3 sequence is 15 residues long. The germline V gene has CDR1 SGHRS and CDR2 YFSETQ. DNA for the CDR3: TGCGCCAGCAGCGCGGTGGGGGAGGCGCCCTACGAGCAGTACTTC. This translates into CASSAVGEAPYEQYF.

There are a few counts of this clone. The gene calls are TRBV28 and TRBJ2-7; 10 bases agree with TRBD1. Germline V gene sequence: CDR1 MDHEN, CDR2 SYDVKM. Losses at the gene ends were 6 bases for V and 5 bases for J; bases not matched to a gene: 10. The CDR3 is 15 amino acids. The CDR3: CASRPPGQGSHEQYF. CDR3 nucleotides: TGTGCCAGCAGACCTCCGGGACAGGGGTCCCACGAGCAGTACTTC. Drawing the rest from reference TRBV28 and TRBJ2-7, the complete variable domain is DVKVTQSSRYLVKRTGEKVFLECVQDMDHENMFWYRQDPGLGLRLIYFSYDVKMKEKGDIPEGYSVSREKKERFSLILESASTNQTSMYLCASRPPGQGSHEQYFGPGTRLTVT.

V and J are TRBV11-2 and TRBJ1-1; TRBD1 matches 7 bases. The germline gives CDR1 SGHAT, CDR2 FQNNGV. The CDR3 spans 14 residues. V trimming: 1 base; J trimming: 8 bases; junction bases outside the gene matches: 7. This CDR3 is CASSLGWTGTEAFF. Here the CDR3 DNA reads TGTGCCAGCAGCTTAGGTTGGACAGGAACCGAAGCTTTCTTT.